This T cell receptor beta chain was sequenced during a study of blood T cell repertoires in COVID-19. This clone was observed a single time. Germline V gene lookup returns CDR1 SGHAT and CDR2 FQNNGV. The CDR3 spans 12 residues. V trimming: 4 bases; J trimming: 4 bases; junction bases outside the gene matches: 1. Authors' methods: Reference gene primer amplification yielded estimated nucleated cell counts. Sequenced by immunoSEQ multiplex PCR; TCRdb stores in-frame clones only, minus some. D and trimming come from the DNA, and the V and J calls and clone size come from that table. Of approximately 300,000 clones detected, 85% to 95% appear once; the ten largest clones hold roughly 3.9%. Participants in the exposed group had met a COVID-19 case in the 2 weeks before joining the study.

The sample was PBMCs or T cells enriched from blood (not recorded which). The receptor comes from a woman aged 30 to 39 who had been exposed to COVID-19. V is TRBV11-2 and J is TRBJ2-7, with 7 nucleotides matching TRBD2. The CDR3 DNA sequence: TGTGCCAGCAGCTGGGGGGGATACGAGCAGTACTTC. Translation: CASSWGGYEQYF.